This is a list of T cell receptor beta chains from one sample in a study of blood T cell repertoires in COVID-19. The table came from immunoSEQ multiplex PCR; TCRdb's copy has only in-frame clones and leaves some out. This table holds 89,000 or so clones, roughly 96% found once. The material sequenced was peripheral blood. These receptors came from a human donor with active COVID-19. The donor label of this sample is uncertain. Each CDR3 is given with its conserved first and last residue. Rows may omit the clone size; those that give it use once, few, many or a size class.

J gene	CDR3 length	clone size	V gene	CDR3 protein
TRBJ1-6	16	-	TRBV7-6	CASSRSSPGSNSPLHF
TRBJ2-1	13	-	TRBV5-1	CASSPDPGGEQFF
TRBJ2-7	14	-	TRBV5-4	CASSFWDRGVEQYF
TRBJ2-7	14	-	TRBV3-1/TRBV3-2	CASSRTKVSYEQYF
TRBJ1-1	13	-	TRBV4-2	CASSQFERREAFF
TRBJ2-7	11	-	TRBV19	CASISGNEQYF
TRBJ2-2	14	-	TRBV6-5	CASTGREYTGELFF
TRBJ2-7	15	once	TRBV6-2/TRBV6-3	CANSFPGQGRYEQYF
TRBJ2-1	16	-	TRBV6-5	CASSLQGLSSYNEQFF
TRBJ1-1	13	-	TRBV3-1/TRBV3-2	CASSLQVSTEAFF
TRBJ2-7	12	-	TRBV2	CASTGAQNEQYF
TRBJ1-6	14	-	TRBV28	CASSLWQGGSPLHF
TRBJ1-1	13	once	TRBV5-1	CASSFEQWTEAFF
TRBJ2-3	13	-	TRBV9	CASSPGGSSTQYF
TRBJ1-5	15	once	TRBV27	CASSLSTGGNQPQHF
TRBJ2-1	17	once	TRBV7-2	CASSFGGGRRVYNEQFF
TRBJ1-1	15	-	TRBV28	CASRQSGAVSPEAFF
TRBJ1-5	12	-	TRBV2	CASNGEDQPQHF
TRBJ2-5	14	-	TRBV5-1	CASSLGSGQETQYF
TRBJ1-2	14	-	TRBV7-2	CASSLMGHNYGYTF
TRBJ1-1	14	-	TRBV2	CASSEFRAGSEAFF
TRBJ2-5	15	-	TRBV19	CASSRLAGAQETQYF
TRBJ1-5	15	-	TRBV7-9	CASSSWTGGDQPQHF
TRBJ2-2	15	-	TRBV5-1	CASRRDRANTGELFF
TRBJ2-1	16	-	TRBV9	CASSSDRPNSYNEQFF
TRBJ2-1	20	-	TRBV2	CASSEGRQGALPSSYNEQFF
TRBJ2-4	13	-	TRBV20-1	CSASRSTKNIQYF
TRBJ2-1	15	-	TRBV7-2	CASSLEGGSYNEQFF
TRBJ2-6	16	-	TRBV4-1	CASSQGLPTGANVLTF
TRBJ2-3	11	-	TRBV12-3/TRBV12-4	CASSAGDTQYF
TRBJ2-7	17	once	TRBV10-3	CAISGPGQGRGGYEQYF
TRBJ1-3	16	-	TRBV9	CASSAEPRAAGNTIYF
TRBJ2-1	16	-	TRBV4-1	CASSQFGGGSRDEQFF
TRBJ2-5	15	-	TRBV11-2	CASSGDSRYRKTQYF
TRBJ2-3	14	-	TRBV7-2	CASRWSRDTDTQYF
TRBJ2-5	12	once	TRBV18	CASSAGQETQYF
TRBJ2-4	17	once	TRBV19	CASPRDREDLAKNIQYF
TRBJ2-5	15	-	TRBV29-1	CSAGLAGGTRETQYF
TRBJ1-4	14	-	TRBV2	CASSERQGARKLFF
TRBJ1-1	15	-	TRBV6-5	CASSLGGAWGTEAFF
TRBJ2-7	12	-	TRBV11-3	CASSKTGGEQYF
TRBJ2-7	18	-	TRBV11-2	CASSLDLEGRGYSYEQYF
TRBJ1-5	14	-	TRBV6-6	CASSPLAGQEPQHF
TRBJ2-1	19	-	TRBV24-1	CATSDDTAGLAGGYNEQFF
TRBJ2-3	17	-	TRBV7-9	CASSLRLAGLSTDTQYF
TRBJ2-4	14	-	TRBV5-1	CASTQGLGQNIQYF
TRBJ2-1	14	-	TRBV10-3	CAISETGGDNEQFF
TRBJ2-3	16	-	TRBV7-9	CASSLGSGVLTDTQYF
TRBJ1-3	17	-	TRBV18	CASSPVGPAGSGNTIYF
TRBJ2-7	12	-	TRBV29-1	CSVGHGGYEQYF
TRBJ2-7	10	few	TRBV7-8	CASGSYEQYF
TRBJ2-6	15	-	TRBV10-2	CASRDTGSGANVLTF
TRBJ2-1	15	-	TRBV9	CASSVASGGLNEQFF
TRBJ2-7	13	once	TRBV19	CASRGFESYEQYF
TRBJ2-1	12	-	TRBV19	CATRTGANEQFF
TRBJ1-2	13	-	TRBV11-1	CASSKQANYGYTF
TRBJ1-2	14	-	TRBV6-4	CASRGTGENYGYTF
TRBJ2-4	17	-	TRBV7-9	CASSSQISSGGVNIQYF
TRBJ1-6	16	-	TRBV7-8	CASSLVTGGVDSPLHF